This TCR beta chain was observed in a study of blood T cell repertoires in COVID-19. Study summary: The cDNA or gDNA used as material had been derived from T cells, B-cell-depleted T cells, or PBMCs.

In the authors' methods: By means of reference gene primer amplification, nucleated cell counts were estimated. The method was immunoSEQ multiplex PCR; TCRdb's version includes in-frame clones alone and lacks a portion of them. The V and J calls and clone size come from that table; D and trimming were worked out from the DNA. The sample consists of hundreds of thousands of clones, roughly 91% of them appearing once. Seattle participants joined during active infection and were tracked over time. CDR3 length equals 18 residues. The junction had 14 bases not matched to a gene; V was cut back by 1 base and J by 6 bases. Germline V gene lookup returns CDR1 MNHEY and CDR2 SMNVEV (reference sequence).

This chain links TRBV27 with TRBJ2-3, with TRBD2 identical over 9 bases. The receptor was isolated from a woman aged 25 to 39 with COVID-19, enrolled during active disease. The sequenced material came from peripheral blood. The CDR3 DNA reads TGTGCCAGCAGTTTATATGGGGGGGGACTAGCCCAAAGGGATACGCAGTATTTT. This encodes CASSLYGGGLAQRDTQYF.